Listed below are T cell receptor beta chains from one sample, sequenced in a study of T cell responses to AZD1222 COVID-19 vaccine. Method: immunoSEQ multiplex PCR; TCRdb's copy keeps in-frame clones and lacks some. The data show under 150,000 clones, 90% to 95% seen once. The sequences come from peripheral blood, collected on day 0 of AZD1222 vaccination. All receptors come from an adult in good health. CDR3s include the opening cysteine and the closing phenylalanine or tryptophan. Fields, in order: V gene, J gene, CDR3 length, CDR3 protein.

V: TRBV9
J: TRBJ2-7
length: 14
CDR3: CASSVGAGTYEQYF

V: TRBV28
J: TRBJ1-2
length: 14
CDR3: CASSLTTANYGYTF

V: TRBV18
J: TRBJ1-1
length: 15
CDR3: CASSPLGGGETEAFF

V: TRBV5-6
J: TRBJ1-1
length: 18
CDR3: CASSLGPRQGGVNTEAFF

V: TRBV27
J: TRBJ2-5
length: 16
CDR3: CASRAGNMIERETQYF

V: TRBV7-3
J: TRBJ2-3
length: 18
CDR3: CASSLQVRTLASTDTQYF

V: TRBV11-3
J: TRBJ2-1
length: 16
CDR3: CASSLDRGRVPHEQFF

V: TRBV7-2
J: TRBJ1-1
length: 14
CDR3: CASSPFGSSGGAFF

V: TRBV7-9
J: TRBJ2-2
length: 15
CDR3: CASSSQRSNTGELFF

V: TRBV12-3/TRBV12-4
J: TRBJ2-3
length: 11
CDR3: CASSPRDTQYF

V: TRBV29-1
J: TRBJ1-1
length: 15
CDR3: CSVLEGATMNTEAFF

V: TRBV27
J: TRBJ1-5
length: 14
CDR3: CASSPKSGFQPQHF

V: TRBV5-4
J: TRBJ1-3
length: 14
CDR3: CASSLGTFGNTIYF

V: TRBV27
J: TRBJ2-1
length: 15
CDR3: CASSRSGSSYNEQFF

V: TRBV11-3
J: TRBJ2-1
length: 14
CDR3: CASSLDRRDNEQFF

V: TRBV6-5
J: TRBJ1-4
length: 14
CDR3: CASTAGATNEKLFF

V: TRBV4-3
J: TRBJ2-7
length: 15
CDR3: CASSQDLGFTYEQYF

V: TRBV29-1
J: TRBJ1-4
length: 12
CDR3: CSVGQGAEKLFF

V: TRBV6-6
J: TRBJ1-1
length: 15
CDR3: CASRGTGDVHTEAFF

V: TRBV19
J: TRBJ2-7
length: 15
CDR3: CASSIGRTGHYEQYF

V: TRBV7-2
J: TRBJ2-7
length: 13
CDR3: CASSLAGSGGQYF

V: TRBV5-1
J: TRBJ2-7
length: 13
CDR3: CASSWVQGNEQYF

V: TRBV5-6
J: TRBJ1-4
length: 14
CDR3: CASSRDRGDEKLFF

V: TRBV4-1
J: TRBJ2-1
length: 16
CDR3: CASSSHYGERDNEQFF

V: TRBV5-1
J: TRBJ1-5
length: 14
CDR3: CASSLAGNNQPQHF

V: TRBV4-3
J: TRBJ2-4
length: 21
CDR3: CASSQEALPGAKSLAKNIQYF

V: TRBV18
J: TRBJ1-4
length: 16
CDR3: CASSPAGNQAWEKLFF

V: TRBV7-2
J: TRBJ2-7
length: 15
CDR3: CASSLGGQGSYEQYF

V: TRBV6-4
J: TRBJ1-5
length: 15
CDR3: CARRRPGQRNQPQHF

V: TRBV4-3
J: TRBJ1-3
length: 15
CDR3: CASSQHLNSGNTIYF

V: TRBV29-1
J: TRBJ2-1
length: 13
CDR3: CSVRGLAGNKQFF

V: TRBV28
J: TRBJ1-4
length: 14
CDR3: CASSSGTLAEKLFF

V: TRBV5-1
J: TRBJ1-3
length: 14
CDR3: CASSLRQGANTIYF

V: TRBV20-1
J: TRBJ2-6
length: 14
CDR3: CSASREAGANVLTF

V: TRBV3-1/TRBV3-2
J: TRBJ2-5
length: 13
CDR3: CASSLRGGETQYF

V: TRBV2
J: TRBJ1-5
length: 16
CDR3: CASSEETPYSNQPQHF

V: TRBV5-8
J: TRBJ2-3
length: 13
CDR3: CASSDTHTDTQYF

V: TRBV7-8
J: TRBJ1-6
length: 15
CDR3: CASSLKNSYNSPLHF

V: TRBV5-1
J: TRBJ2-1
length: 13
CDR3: CASSQNTYNEQFF

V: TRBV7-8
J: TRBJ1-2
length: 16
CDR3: CASSLESGSANYGYTF

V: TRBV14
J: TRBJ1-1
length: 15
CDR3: CASSHWDRMNTEAFF

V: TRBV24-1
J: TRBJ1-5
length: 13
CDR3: CATSDLRGQPQHF

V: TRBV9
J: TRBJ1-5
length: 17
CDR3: CASSPFLRGGAGQPQHF

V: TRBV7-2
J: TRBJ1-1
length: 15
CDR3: CASSSRSGADIEAFF

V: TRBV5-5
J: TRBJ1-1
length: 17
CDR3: CASSLMGIRGTNTEAFF

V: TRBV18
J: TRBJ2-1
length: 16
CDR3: CASSPRGLAGLDEQFF

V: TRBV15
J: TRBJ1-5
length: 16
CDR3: CATSRVPELSNQPQHF

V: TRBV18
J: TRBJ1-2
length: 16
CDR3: CASSPATEPGVGGYTF

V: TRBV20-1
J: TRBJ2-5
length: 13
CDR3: CSASGGNQETQYF

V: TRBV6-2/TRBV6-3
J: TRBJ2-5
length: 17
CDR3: CASSYVAGNSYQETQYF

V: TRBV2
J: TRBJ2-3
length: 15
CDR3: CASSPGTSGSGTQYF

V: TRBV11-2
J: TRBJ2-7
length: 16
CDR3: CASSLALAGVPYEQYF

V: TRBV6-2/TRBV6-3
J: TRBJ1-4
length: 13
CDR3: CASSYRGNEKLFF

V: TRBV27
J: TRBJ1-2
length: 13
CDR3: CASSLGAGYGYTF

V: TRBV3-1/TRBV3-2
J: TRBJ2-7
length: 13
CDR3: CASSPGVAYEQYF

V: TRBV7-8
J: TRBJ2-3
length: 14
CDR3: CASSLDSEVGTQYF

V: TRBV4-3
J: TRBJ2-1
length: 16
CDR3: CASSQAGTGAYSEQFF

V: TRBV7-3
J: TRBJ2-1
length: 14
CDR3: CASSFPSGQNEQFF

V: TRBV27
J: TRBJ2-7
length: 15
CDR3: CASSSKASGKYEQYF

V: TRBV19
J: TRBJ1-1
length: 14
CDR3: CASKSGGGGTEAFF